This T cell receptor (beta chain) was captured by sequencing in a study of shared clonotypes between healthy human individuals. The CDR3 extends over 18 amino acids. The germline gives CDR1 MDHEN, CDR2 SYDVKM. The V end lost 5 bases, the J end lost 0 bases, and 23 bases lay between the germline ends. Data came from immunoSEQ multiplex PCR; TCRdb stores just in-frame clones and leaves some out. The sample includes 400,000 to 600,000 clones, approximately 94% of them seen just once. The chain employs TRBV28 and TRBJ2-7, with D tentatively TRBD2 (6 bases). Sequenced material: naive CD4+ T cells sorted from blood. Regarding subset: CD45RA+ positively selected. This clonotype was sampled from a woman under 40 in good health. The CDR3 bases are TGTGCCAGCAGTATCACCGGGACCGGGGGTCTAAGCTCCTACGAGCAGTACTTC. It specifies CASSITGTGGLSSYEQYF.